Shown below are 21 T cell receptor beta chains from a single sample sequenced in a study of cytomegalovirus exposure and HLA in healthy donors. The PCR was carried out with 60 Vbeta primers and 13 Jbeta primers. Libraries were prepared by immunoSEQ multiplex PCR; TCRdb keeps only in-frame clonotypes and omits some of them. The data contain more than 130,000 clones, about three quarters of them singletons. The specimen sequenced was PBMCs. These TCRs come from a man aged 18 to 30 in good health and CMV-seronegative.

This chain uses TRBV27 with TRBJ2-5, with a weak D call TRBD2 (6 bases). The closer fit of TRBJ2-7 to the DNA end suggests the J call may be wrong. This CDR3 spans 12 amino acids. Germline V CDR1 and CDR2: MNHEY, SMNVEV (reference sequence). CDR3 nucleotide sequence: TGTGCCAGCAGTTGGAGGGCGTACGAGCAGTACTTC. Protein: CASSWRAYEQYF.

J is TRBJ1-4 and V is TRBV5-1, with 10 bases aligning to TRBD1. From germline, CDR1 is SGHRS and CDR2 YFSETQ. This CDR3 has 18 amino acids. Unmatched junction bases numbered 5, after V lost 0 bases and J lost 0 bases. The CDR3 loop reads CASSLGPGQGTTNEKLFF. Written as DNA, the CDR3 is TGCGCCAGCAGCTTGGGACCGGGACAGGGGACAACTAATGAAAAACTGTTTTTT.

V gene TRBV5-1 combines with J gene TRBJ2-1; 7 positions agree with TRBD1. The length of the CDR3 is 14 residues. V lost 4 bases, J lost 4 bases, and 5 bases stayed unmatched. Germline CDR1 SGHRS, CDR2 YFSETQ. Here the CDR3 reads CASSPGTEYNEQFF. The CDR3, as DNA: TGCGCCAGCAGCCCTGGGACAGAGTACAATGAGCAGTTCTTC.

The chain links TRBV6-1 to TRBJ2-5; D possibly corresponds to TRBD2 (5 bases). Germline V gene data show CDR1 as MNHNS and CDR2 as SASEGT. Between the trimmed V and J ends, which lost 1 base and 2 bases, there was a span of 5 bases. The CDR3 is 13 amino acids. CDR3 loop: CASSEGTQETQYF. CDR3 in DNA: TGTGCCAGCAGTGAAGGGACTCAAGAGACCCAGTACTTC.

The J gene is TRBJ1-2, the V gene TRBV27; no firm D call. CDR1 is MNHEY, CDR2 SMNVEV, per germline (reference sequence). The CDR3 sequence is 13 residues long. V shed 6 bases and J shed 2 bases, with 10 bases lying between them. The CDR3 DNA is TGTGCCAGCAGCCCCCGGGTCAACTATGGCTACACCTTC. Its translation: CASSPRVNYGYTF.

This clone was found a few times. CDR3 protein: CASSLMDRATGNTIYF. In DNA, the CDR3 is TGTGCCAGCTCGCTAATGGACAGGGCGACCGGAAACACCATATATTTT. The chain employs TRBV18 and TRBJ1-3; 8 nucleotides align to TRBD1. The CDR3 consists of 16 residues. The germline V gene has CDR1 KGHSH and CDR2 LQKENI. V shed 6 bases and J 4 bases; nucleotides not matched to a gene: 11.

This clone was seen more than once but under ten times. The CDR3 region has the DNA TGTGCCAGCAGCTCAGGGGTAGGTGGCCGAAAGAACAATGAGCAGTTCTTC. Protein sequence: CASSSGVGGRKNNEQFF. The gene calls are TRBV11-3 and TRBJ2-1; D is possibly TRBD1 (6 bases). V lost 4 bases and J lost 5, with 21 bases in between. Germline V CDR1 and CDR2: SGHNT, YENEEA. The CDR3 covers 17 residues.

This chain links TRBV6-5 with TRBJ1-2; TRBD1 aligns across 9 bases. CDR3 size: 15 residues. J was trimmed by 6 bases and V by 0 bases; bases with no gene match: 5. Germline loops: CDR1 MNHEY, CDR2 SVGAGI. The CDR3 sequence is CASSYSRTGEDGYTF. The CDR3 nucleotides read TGTGCCAGCAGTTACTCGCGGACAGGGGAGGATGGCTACACCTTC.

This clone was seen just once. The rearrangement links TRBV2 to TRBJ1-2, with a weak D call TRBD1 (5 bases). The CDR3 consists of 14 residues. Deletions cut 6 bases from V and 3 bases from J, with 14 bases between. Germline assignment: CDR1 SNHLY and CDR2 FYNNEI. The CDR3 DNA follows: TGTGCCAGCAGGCAATCGGGACTCCACTATGGCTACACCTTC. Translated: CASRQSGLHYGYTF.

The V and J genes are TRBV5-1 and TRBJ2-7; TRBD1 agrees at 10 bases. This CDR3 has 15 amino acids. Germline V CDR1 and CDR2: SGHRS, YFSETQ. The J segment lost 6 bases and the V segment lost 4 bases, leaving 10 bases of the junction unmatched. CDR3 sequence (DNA): TGCGCCAGCAGCCTAATTCCGGGACAGGGGTCCGAGCAGTACTTC. Amino acid sequence: CASSLIPGQGSEQYF.

This clone has more than one count but fewer than ten. The gene calls are TRBV6-1 and TRBJ2-3, with D uncertain. The V gene's germline CDR1 is MNHNS and CDR2 SASEGT. Trimming removed 7 bases at V and 3 bases at J, with 14 bases between. The length of the CDR3 is 14 residues. The CDR3 region is CASITVPKTDTQYF. In nucleotides, the CDR3 is TGTGCCAGCATAACAGTCCCAAAAACAGATACGCAGTATTTT.

The chain combines TRBV4-1 with TRBJ2-5, with 9 bases lining up with TRBD1. Judging by the DNA end, TRBJ2-7 fits better; the J call may be wrong. The germline V gene has CDR1 MGHRA and CDR2 YSYEKL. There are 15 residues in the CDR3. The chain's CDR3 is CASSLGLTGGYEQYF. DNA for the CDR3: TGCGCCAGCAGCCTAGGGCTGACAGGGGGCTACGAGCAGTACTTC.

The CDR3 protein is CASRGQGAPGANVLTF. The CDR3 region has the DNA TGTGCCAGCAGGGGGCAGGGGGCGCCTGGGGCCAACGTCCTGACTTTC. This chain uses TRBV28 with TRBJ2-6, with 8 bases lining up with TRBD1. V gave up 6 bases and J gave up 2 bases; unmatched junction bases: 6. There are 16 residues in the CDR3. Germline CDR1 MDHEN, CDR2 SYDVKM.

The chain uses TRBV7-9 and TRBJ2-7, with a tentative D call TRBD2 (6 bases). Germline V gives CDR1 SEHNR, CDR2 FQNEAQ (reference sequence). Trimming left V 5 bases short and J 0 bases short, with 11 bases between. The CDR3 loop spans 14 amino acids. This CDR3 is CASSATGSSYEQYF. In nucleotides, the CDR3 is TGTGCCAGCAGCGCAACCGGGAGCTCCTACGAGCAGTACTTC.

This rearrangement joins TRBV11-2 to TRBJ2-1, with D possibly being TRBD1 (5 bases). In germline, CDR1 is SGHAT, CDR2 FQNNGV. The CDR3 contains 12 residues. The V gene lost 3 bases and the J gene lost 10 bases, with 10 bases spanning the gap. The CDR3 nucleotides read TGTGCCAGCAGCTTTACAGGCTTGGAGCAGTTCTTC. This gives the protein CASSFTGLEQFF.

This clone was found once. The J gene is TRBJ2-1, the V gene TRBV7-7, with TRBD2 as a possible D gene (5 bases). The CDR3 runs 14 residues. Germline CDR1 SSHAT, CDR2 FNYEAQ (reference sequence). The V end was cut by 5 bases, the J end by 9 bases, with 17 bases between. DNA of the CDR3: TGTGCCAGCAGCCTAGACGGGGATCTGGGTGAGCAGTTCTTC. This translates into CASSLDGDLGEQFF. The variable domain in full, completed from reference TRBV7-7 and TRBJ2-1, reads GAGVSQSPRYKVTKRGQDVTLRCDPISSHATLYWYQQALGQGPEFLTYFNYEAQPDKSGLPSDRFSAERPEGSISTLTIQRTEQRDSAMYRCASSLDGDLGEQFFGPGTRLTVL.

In its sample, this clone was seen a few times. The chain joins TRBV6-5 to TRBJ2-6; 8 bases align to TRBD2. With 5 bases clipped from V and 3 bases from J, the junction kept 3 bases outside the gene matches. This CDR3 has 15 amino acids. The germline V gene encodes CDR1 MNHEY and CDR2 SVGAGI. The CDR3 DNA sequence: TGTGCCAGCAGTACGGGGGGGGATGGGGCCAACGTCCTGACTTTC. Amino acid sequence: CASSTGGDGANVLTF.

This chain links TRBV29-1 with TRBJ2-7; a possible D gene is TRBD1 (6 bases). The CDR3 runs 15 residues. V was pared by 7 bases and J by 0 bases, with 19 bases between. In germline, CDR1 is SQVTM, CDR2 ANQGSEA. The CDR3 nucleotides are TGCAGCGCCGTCCCCTCGACAGGTTCCTCCTACGAGCAGTACTTC. Translation: CSAVPSTGSSYEQYF.

The J gene is TRBJ2-1, the V gene TRBV30; perhaps TRBD2 as D (6 bases). Between the trimmed V and J ends, which lost 5 bases and 0 bases, there was a span of 11 bases. The germline V gene encodes CDR1 GTSNPN and CDR2 SVGIG (reference sequence). The CDR3 is made up of 14 amino acids. Here the CDR3 DNA reads TGTGCCTGGGCGGGACCCAGCTCCTACAATGAGCAGTTCTTC. Translating it yields CAWAGPSSYNEQFF.

The chain uses TRBV4-2 and TRBJ1-5, with D possibly being TRBD1 (6 bases). Germline assignment: CDR1 LGHNA and CDR2 YNFKEQ. V gave up 0 bases and J gave up 1 base, with 7 bases separating them. This CDR3 is built from 15 residues. The DNA for the CDR3 is TGTGCCAGCAGCCAAGACAGGGGAAGCAATCAGCCCCAGCATTTT. It is translated as CASSQDRGSNQPQHF.

Only a few counts were recorded for this clone. The chain combines TRBV19 with TRBJ1-5; D might be TRBD1 (5 bases). CDR1 and CDR2 (germline): LNHDA, SQIVND (reference sequence). The CDR3 extends over 14 amino acids. V lost 10 bases and J 3 bases, leaving 16 bases between the germline ends. The CDR3 DNA reads as TGTGCCACCGATATAGGACATAACAATCAGCCCCAGCATTTT. It translates to CATDIGHNNQPQHF.